This entry describes one T cell receptor (beta chain). This record belongs to a study of blood T cell repertoires in COVID-19. At the level of the study: Material from acute and convalescent COVID-19 was sourced from the United States, Italy and Spain. PBMCs, B-cell-depleted T cells, or T cells provided the cDNA or gDNA that made up the material.

Per germline, CDR1 SGHVS and CDR2 FNYEAQ. The CDR3 has 18 residues. Trimming removed 0 bases from V and 5 bases from J, with 22 bases in between. In the authors' workflow: Estimation of nucleated cell counts was performed using reference gene primer amplification. Some clones are missing from TCRdb's copy, which holds only in-frame ones; the method was immunoSEQ multiplex PCR. The DNA was the basis for D and trimming; V, J and clone size are from that table. The data show 98,000 or so clones, roughly 84% seen once. Sequencing was performed on peripheral blood. V usage is TRBV7-6 and J usage is TRBJ2-5; D is possibly TRBD1 (7 bases). The receptor's source is a man aged 55 to 70 with acute or convalescent COVID-19. CDR3 protein: CASSLAPGGGSSSETQYF. CDR3 bases: TGTGCCAGCAGCTTAGCGCCAGGGGGAGGTAGTAGTTCGGAGACCCAGTACTTC.